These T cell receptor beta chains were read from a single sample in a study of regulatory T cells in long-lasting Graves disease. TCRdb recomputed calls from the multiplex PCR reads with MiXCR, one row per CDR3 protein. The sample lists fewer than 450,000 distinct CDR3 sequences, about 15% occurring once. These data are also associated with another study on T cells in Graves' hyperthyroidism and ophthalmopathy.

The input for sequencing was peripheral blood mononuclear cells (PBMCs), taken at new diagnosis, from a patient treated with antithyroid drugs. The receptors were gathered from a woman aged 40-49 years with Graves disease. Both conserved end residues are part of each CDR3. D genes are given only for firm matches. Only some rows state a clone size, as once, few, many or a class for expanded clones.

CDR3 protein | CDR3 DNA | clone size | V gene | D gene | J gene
CASSYPRGDQPQHF | TGTGCCAGCAGTTACCCTCGCGGCGATCAGCCCCAGCATTTT | . | TRBV6-2/TRBV6-3 | . | TRBJ1-5
CASSPGGTSGKETQYF | TGCGCCAGCAGCCCCGGAGGGACTAGCGGAAAAGAGACCCAGTACTTC | many | TRBV5-1 | TRBD2 | TRBJ2-5
CASSSTRMSVGELFF | TGTGCCAGCAGCTCGACACGGATGTCAGTTGGGGAGCTGTTTTTT | few | TRBV11-2 | . | TRBJ2-2
CASSETGPNNSPLHF | TGTGCCAGCAGTGAGACAGGGCCTAATAATTCACCCCTCCACTTT | many | TRBV25-1 | TRBD1 | TRBJ1-6
CASSQVGEAYEQYF | TGTGCCAGCAGCCAAGTCGGGGAGGCCTACGAGCAGTACTTC | few | TRBV4-2 | . | TRBJ2-7
CASSPSSGRGYNEQFF | TGTGCCAGCAGCCCTTCGAGCGGGAGGGGCTACAATGAGCAGTTCTTC | few | TRBV27 | TRBD2 | TRBJ2-1
CAWSVRLGNTGELFF | TGTGCCTGGAGTGTTAGGTTGGGAAACACCGGGGAGCTGTTTTTT | . | TRBV30 | . | TRBJ2-2
CASSIELAEDTQYF | TGTGCCAGTAGTATAGAACTAGCGGAGGATACGCAGTATTTT | . | TRBV19 | TRBD2 | TRBJ2-3
CASSALLRDSSYEQYF | TGTGCCAGCAGCGCATTACTCCGGGACAGCTCCTACGAGCAGTACTTC | many | TRBV2 | TRBD1 | TRBJ2-7
CASVRSGTGELFF | TGTGCCAGCGTTCGATCGGGCACCGGGGAGCTGTTTTTT | many | TRBV3-1 | . | TRBJ2-2
CAWIDTVSYEQYF | TGTGCCTGGATAGACACGGTCTCCTACGAGCAGTACTTC | few | TRBV30 | . | TRBJ2-7
CASSELVRGGYGYTF | TGTGCCAGCAGTGAATTGGTCAGGGGAGGCTATGGCTACACCTTC | . | TRBV25-1 | . | TRBJ1-2
CASSSTGTTNEQFF | TGTGCCAGCAGCTCGACCGGGACAACAAATGAGCAGTTCTTC | many | TRBV11-3 | . | TRBJ2-1
CASTSTFGGLGEQYF | TGTGCCAGCACCTCAACCTTCGGGGGCTTAGGGGAGCAGTACTTC | many | TRBV12-3/TRBV12-4 | . | TRBJ2-7
CASSLMGGTGANVLTF | TGTGCCAGCAGCTTAATGGGGGGAACTGGGGCCAACGTCCTGACTTTC | many | TRBV7-3 | . | TRBJ2-6
CASSIDRGVREKLFF | TGTGCCAGTAGTATCGACAGGGGAGTACGTGAAAAACTGTTTTTT | . | TRBV19 | TRBD1 | TRBJ1-4
CSVVFSPTDTQYF | TGCAGCGTTGTATTTTCGCCCACAGATACGCAGTATTTT | . | TRBV29-1 | . | TRBJ2-3
CASRTGQGSSYEQYF | TGTGCCAGCAGGACCGGACAGGGGTCCTCCTACGAGCAGTACTTC | many | TRBV2 | TRBD1 | TRBJ2-7
CSAKPLAGGQPYEQYF | TGCAGTGCCAAACCCCTAGCGGGAGGCCAGCCCTACGAGCAGTACTTC | many | TRBV20-1 | TRBD2 | TRBJ2-7
CASSPGLAGTIPSTDTQYF | TGTGCCAGCAGCCCGGGACTAGCGGGAACTATTCCTAGCACAGATACGCAGTATTTT | many | TRBV5-8 | TRBD2 | TRBJ2-3
CASSSKTGTQETQYF | TGTGCCAGCAGCTCTAAAACCGGGACTCAAGAGACCCAGTACTTC | many | TRBV7-8 | . | TRBJ2-5
CASSLSPTLSYEQYF | TGTGCCAGCAGTTTATCCCCGACGCTCTCCTACGAGCAGTACTTC | many | TRBV28 | . | TRBJ2-7
CSALPSGMMGETQYF | TGCAGTGCGCTTCCTAGCGGGATGATGGGAGAGACCCAGTACTTC | many | TRBV20-1 | TRBD2 | TRBJ2-5
CASSEGSYEETQYF | TGCGCCAGCAGTGAGGGGTCATACGAAGAGACCCAGTACTTC | . | TRBV10-1 | . | TRBJ2-5
CASSINPGGVETQYF | TGTGCCAGTAGTATAAATCCAGGGGGCGTAGAGACCCAGTACTTC | many | TRBV19 | TRBD1 | TRBJ2-5
CASSPGPGDSNQPQHF | TGTGCCAGCAGCCCAGGTCCTGGGGATAGCAATCAGCCCCAGCATTTT | . | TRBV11-2 | . | TRBJ1-5
CASTRGGEQFF | TGTGCCAGCACCCGGGGGGGTGAGCAGTTCTTC | many | TRBV7-9 | TRBD2 | TRBJ2-1
CASSPSLYRGSYNEQFF | TGTGCCAGCTCACCCAGTCTCTACAGGGGCTCCTACAATGAGCAGTTCTTC | . | TRBV18 | TRBD1 | TRBJ2-1
CASSTNRGDTQYF | TGTGCCAGCAGCACCAACAGGGGAGATACGCAGTATTTT | . | TRBV7-6 | TRBD1 | TRBJ2-3
CASSLGSGRRSYNEQFF | TGTGCCAGCAGCTTAGGCAGCGGGAGACGCTCCTACAATGAGCAGTTCTTC | many | TRBV11-3 | TRBD2 | TRBJ2-1